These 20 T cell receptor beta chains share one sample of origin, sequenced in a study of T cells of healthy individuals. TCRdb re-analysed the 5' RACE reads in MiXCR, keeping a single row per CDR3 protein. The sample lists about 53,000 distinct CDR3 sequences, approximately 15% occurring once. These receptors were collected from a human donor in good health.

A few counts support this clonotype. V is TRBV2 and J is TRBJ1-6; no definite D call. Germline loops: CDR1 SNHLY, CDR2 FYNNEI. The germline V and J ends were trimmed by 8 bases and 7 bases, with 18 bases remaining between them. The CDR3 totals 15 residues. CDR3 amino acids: CASRRTLQRNSPLHF. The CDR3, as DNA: TGTGCCAGCCGGCGGACCCTTCAACGCAATTCACCCCTCCACTTT. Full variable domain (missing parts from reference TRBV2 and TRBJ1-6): EPEVTQTPSHQVTQMGQEVILRCVPISNHLYFYWYRQILGQKVEFLVSFYNNEISEKSEIFDDQFSVERPDGSNFTLKIRSTKLEDSAMYFCASRRTLQRNSPLHFGNGTRLTVT.

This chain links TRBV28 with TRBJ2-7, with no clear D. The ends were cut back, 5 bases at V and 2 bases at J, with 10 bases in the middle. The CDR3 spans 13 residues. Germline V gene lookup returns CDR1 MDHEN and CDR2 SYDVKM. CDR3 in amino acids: CASSATPTYEQYF. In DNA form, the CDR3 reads TGTGCCAGCAGTGCCACCCCGACCTACGAGCAGTACTTC.

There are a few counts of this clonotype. The CDR3 DNA follows: TGTGCCAGTAGTATTCTTACTCCGGGACAATCATGGGGATTAGATACGCAGTATTTT. Amino acid sequence: CASSILTPGQSWGLDTQYF. The chain carries TRBV19 and TRBJ2-3; weak D call: TRBD1 (6 bases). The CDR3 has 19 amino acids. With 3 bases removed from V and 5 bases from J, the gap between germline ends came to 27 bases. The germline V gene encodes CDR1 LNHDA and CDR2 SQIVND (reference sequence).

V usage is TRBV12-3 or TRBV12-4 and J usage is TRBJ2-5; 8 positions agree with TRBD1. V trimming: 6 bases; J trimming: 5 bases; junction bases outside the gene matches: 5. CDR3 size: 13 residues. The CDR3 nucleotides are TGTGCCAGCAGACAGACAGGGGTGGAGACCCAGTACTTC. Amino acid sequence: CASRQTGVETQYF.

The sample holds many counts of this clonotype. The CDR3 region is CASSKAHRDYEQYF. The CDR3 region has the DNA TGTGCCAGCAGCAAAGCGCACAGGGACTACGAGCAGTACTTC. The chain combines TRBV21-1 with TRBJ2-7; the tabulated D call, TRBD1, remains unverified against the DNA. TRBV21-1 is a known pseudogene. The CDR3 is 14 residues long.

CDR3 sequence: CASSSLTGGYTEAFF. The CDR3 nucleotides read TGTGCCAGCAGCTCCTTGACAGGGGGCTACACTGAAGCTTTCTTT. The gene calls are TRBV7-9 and TRBJ1-1; 10 positions match TRBD1. With V trimmed by 4 bases and J by 3 bases, 5 bases remained unmatched. In germline, CDR1 is SEHNR, CDR2 FQNEAQ (reference sequence). The CDR3 extends over 15 amino acids.

CDR3 loop: CASSQGRGVAGANVLTF. For the CDR3, the DNA is TGTGCCAGCAGCCAGGGACGGGGGGTCGCTGGGGCCAACGTCCTGACTTTC. The chain couples TRBV28 to TRBJ2-6, with 7 bases matching TRBD2. Unmatched junction bases numbered 10, after V lost 6 bases and J lost 2 bases. Germline CDR1 and CDR2: MDHEN and SYDVKM. The CDR3 is made up of 17 amino acids.

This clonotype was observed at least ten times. CDR3 nucleotides: TGTGCCAGCAGCCCCCTGAATGGCGGGGGGGCCTATGAGCAGTTCTTC. This sequence encodes CASSPLNGGGAYEQFF. V is TRBV7-8 and J is TRBJ2-1; 9 bases map to TRBD2. The CDR3 spans 16 residues. Germline values: CDR1 SGHVS, CDR2 FQNEAQ. Germline trimming cut 5 bases from V and 8 bases from J; bases unmatched to any gene: 13.

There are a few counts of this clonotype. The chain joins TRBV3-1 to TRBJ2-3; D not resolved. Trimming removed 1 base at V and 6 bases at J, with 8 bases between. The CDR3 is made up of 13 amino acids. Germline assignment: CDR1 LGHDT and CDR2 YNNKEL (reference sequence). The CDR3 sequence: CASSQVNSDTQYF. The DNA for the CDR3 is TGTGCCAGCAGCCAAGTAAACAGTGATACGCAGTATTTT.

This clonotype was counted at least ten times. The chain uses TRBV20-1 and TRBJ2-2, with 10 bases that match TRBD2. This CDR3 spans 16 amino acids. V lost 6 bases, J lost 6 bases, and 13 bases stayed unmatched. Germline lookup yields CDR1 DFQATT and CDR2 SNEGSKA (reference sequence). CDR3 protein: CSAQIPGLASAGELFF. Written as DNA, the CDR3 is TGCAGTGCCCAAATACCGGGACTAGCGTCCGCCGGGGAGCTGTTTTTT.

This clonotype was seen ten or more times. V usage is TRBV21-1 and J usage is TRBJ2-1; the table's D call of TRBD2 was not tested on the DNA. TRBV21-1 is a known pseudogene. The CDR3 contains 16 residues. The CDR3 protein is CASRDVSLHLYNEQFF. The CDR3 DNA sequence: TGTGCCAGCAGGGACGTCTCCCTTCATCTGTACAATGAGCAGTTCTTC.

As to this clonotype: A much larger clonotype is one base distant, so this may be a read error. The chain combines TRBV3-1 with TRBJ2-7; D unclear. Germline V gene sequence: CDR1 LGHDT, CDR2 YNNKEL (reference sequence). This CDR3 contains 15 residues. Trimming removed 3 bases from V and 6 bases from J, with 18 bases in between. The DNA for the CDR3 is TGTGCCAGCAGCCAGAAAGGCCCCAAGGCATCCGAGCAGTACTTC. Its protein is CASSQKGPKASEQYF.

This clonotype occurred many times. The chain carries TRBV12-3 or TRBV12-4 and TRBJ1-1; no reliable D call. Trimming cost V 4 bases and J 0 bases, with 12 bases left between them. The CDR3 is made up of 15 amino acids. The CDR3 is CASSSSWAVNTEAFF. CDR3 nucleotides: TGTGCCAGCAGTTCATCTTGGGCCGTGAACACTGAAGCTTTCTTT.

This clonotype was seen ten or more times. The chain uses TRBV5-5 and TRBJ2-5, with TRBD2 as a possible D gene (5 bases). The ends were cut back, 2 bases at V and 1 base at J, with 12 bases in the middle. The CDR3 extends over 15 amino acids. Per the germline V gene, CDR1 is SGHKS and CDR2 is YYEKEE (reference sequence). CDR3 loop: CASSLLTGTQETQYF. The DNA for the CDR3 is TGTGCCAGCAGCTTATTGACGGGAACCCAAGAGACCCAGTACTTC.

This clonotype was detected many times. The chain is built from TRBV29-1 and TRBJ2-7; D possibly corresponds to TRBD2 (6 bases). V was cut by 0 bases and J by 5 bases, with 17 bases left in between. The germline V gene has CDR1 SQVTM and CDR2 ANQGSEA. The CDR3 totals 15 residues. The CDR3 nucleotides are TGCAGCGTTGAAGATCGCGGGGCAGGTGATGACGAGCAGTACTTC. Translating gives CSVEDRGAGDDEQYF.

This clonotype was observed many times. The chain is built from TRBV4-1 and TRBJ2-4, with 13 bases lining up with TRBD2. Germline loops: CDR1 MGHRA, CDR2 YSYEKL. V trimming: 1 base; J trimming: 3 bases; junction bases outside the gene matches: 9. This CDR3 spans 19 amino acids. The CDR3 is CASSQGLLAGGLGKNIQYF. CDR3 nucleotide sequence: TGCGCCAGCAGCCAAGGCTTACTAGCGGGAGGGCTTGGCAAAAACATTCAGTACTTC.

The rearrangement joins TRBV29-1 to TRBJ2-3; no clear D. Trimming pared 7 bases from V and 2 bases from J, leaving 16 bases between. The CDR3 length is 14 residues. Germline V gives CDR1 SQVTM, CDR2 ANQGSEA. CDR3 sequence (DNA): TGCAGCGGTGACCCCGGCAGGAACACAGATACGCAGTATTTT. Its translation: CSGDPGRNTDTQYF.

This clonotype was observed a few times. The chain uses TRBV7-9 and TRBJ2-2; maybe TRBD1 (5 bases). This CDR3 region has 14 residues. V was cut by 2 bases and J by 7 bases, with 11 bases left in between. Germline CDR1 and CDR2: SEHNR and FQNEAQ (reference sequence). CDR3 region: CASSLSRVIGELFF. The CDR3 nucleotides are TGTGCCAGCAGCTTATCCAGGGTAATCGGGGAGCTGTTTTTT.

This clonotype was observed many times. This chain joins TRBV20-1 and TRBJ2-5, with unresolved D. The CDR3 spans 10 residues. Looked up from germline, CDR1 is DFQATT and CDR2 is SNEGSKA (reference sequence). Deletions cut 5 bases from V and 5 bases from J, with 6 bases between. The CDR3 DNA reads TGCAGTGCTCACGCTGAGACCCAGTACTTC. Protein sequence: CSAHAETQYF.

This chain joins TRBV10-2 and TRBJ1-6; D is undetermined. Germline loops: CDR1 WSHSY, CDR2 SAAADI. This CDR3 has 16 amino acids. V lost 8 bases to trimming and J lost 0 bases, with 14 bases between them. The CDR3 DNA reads TGCGCCAGCCATGGACGGGGAAGCTCCTATAATTCACCCCTCCACTTT. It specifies CASHGRGSSYNSPLHF.